This passage covers 21 T cell receptor beta chains from one sample sequenced in a study of post-analysis software for immune sequencing data. The antigens of these receptors remain unknown. Findings of the study overall: Patients used several TRBV segments, including TRBV5-6, TRBV5-1 and TRBV20-1, more often than controls.

TCR beta cDNA libraries had unique molecular identifiers. TCRdb ran MiXCR on the PCR reads and lists one entry per CDR3 protein. The sample holds under 200,000 distinct CDR3 sequences, approximately 28% seen once. The sequenced sample was blood. These TCRs come from a girl aged 2-17 years with multiple sclerosis.

This clonotype was detected a few times. This chain uses TRBV28 with TRBJ1-2; the match to TRBD1 covers 8 bases. V trimming: 4 bases; J trimming: 4 bases; junction bases outside the gene matches: 8. This CDR3 is built from 15 residues. Germline assignment: CDR1 MDHEN and CDR2 SYDVKM. In nucleotides, the CDR3 is TGTGCCAGCAGTTCCCCGGGACAGGAATTCTATGGCTACACCTTC. It specifies CASSSPGQEFYGYTF.

In its sample, this clonotype was seen once. A much larger clone differs from this one at a single base, so this may be a read error. J is TRBJ2-5 and V is TRBV10-3; TRBD2 aligns across 8 bases. The CDR3 is 15 amino acids. The junction had 10 bases not matched to a gene; V was cut back by 6 bases and J by 4 bases. Germline V lookup: CDR1 ENHRY, CDR2 SYGVKD. This chain's CDR3 is CAISPVREVLETQYF. DNA of the CDR3: TGTGCCATCAGCCCCGTGCGGGAGGTCCTAGAGACCCAGTACTTC.

This chain joins TRBV29-1 and TRBJ1-3; 7 bases are a match to TRBD1. Germline CDR1 and CDR2: SQVTM and ANQGSEA. The CDR3 consists of 12 residues. J was trimmed by 4 bases and V by 5 bases; bases with no gene match: 2. The chain's CDR3 is CSVTGEGNTIYF. The CDR3 DNA follows: TGCAGCGTTACAGGGGAGGGAAACACCATATATTTT.

The J gene is TRBJ1-5, the V gene TRBV20-1; no reliable D call. CDR1 is DFQATT, CDR2 SNEGSKA, per germline (reference sequence). This CDR3 has 12 residues. The V and J ends lost 4 bases and 7 bases respectively, with 11 bases between them. Written as DNA, the CDR3 is TGCAGTGCTACTGCCATAGGGCAGCCCCAGCATTTT. Protein sequence: CSATAIGQPQHF.

This clonotype was observed a handful of times. The chain has TRBV2 and TRBJ2-3; the match to TRBD2 covers 10 bases. V lost 2 bases to trimming and J lost 5 bases; unmatched junction nucleotides: 7. The germline CDR1 and CDR2 sequences are SNHLY and FYNNEI. This CDR3 comprises 16 residues. The CDR3 sequence is CASSERPSGGRDTQYF. The CDR3, as DNA: TGTGCCAGCAGTGAAAGGCCTAGCGGGGGAAGAGATACGCAGTATTTT.

The chain joins TRBV7-2 to TRBJ1-5; no clear D gene. The V and J ends lost 0 bases and 3 bases respectively, with 12 bases between them. This CDR3 spans 16 amino acids. CDR1 SGHTA and CDR2 FQGNSA come from the germline V gene. The CDR3 here is CASSLAITAYNQPQHF. The CDR3 DNA sequence: TGTGCCAGCAGCTTAGCGATCACAGCTTACAATCAGCCCCAGCATTTT.

This clonotype was picked up many times. The J gene is TRBJ2-3, the V gene TRBV28, with TRBD2 matching over 9 bases. The CDR3 has 15 amino acids. Germline V lookup: CDR1 MDHEN, CDR2 SYDVKM. The V gene end was trimmed by 1 base and the J gene end by 6 bases; junction bases not matched to a gene: 5. CDR3 amino acids: CASSLSGTSIDTQYF. DNA for the CDR3: TGTGCCAGCAGTTTATCCGGGACTAGCATCGATACGCAGTATTTT. The full variable domain, its missing parts supplied by reference TRBV28 and TRBJ2-3, is DVKVTQSSRYLVKRTGEKVFLECVQDMDHENMFWYRQDPGLGLRLIYFSYDVKMKEKGDIPEGYSVSREKKERFSLILESASTNQTSMYLCASSLSGTSIDTQYFGPGTRLTVL.

This clonotype occurred many times. The chain uses TRBV5-1 and TRBJ2-3; no reliable D call. The ends were cut back, 4 bases at V and 2 bases at J, with 17 bases in the middle. CDR3 length equals 16 residues. Germline loops: CDR1 SGHRS, CDR2 YFSETQ. The CDR3 DNA sequence: TGCGCCAGCAGCCTGAGATATAGCCCTCTCACAGATACGCAGTATTTT. It encodes CASSLRYSPLTDTQYF.

Only one count was recorded for this clonotype. The V and J genes are TRBV25-1 and TRBJ1-1; D is ambiguous. The CDR3 is made up of 16 amino acids. Germline CDR1 is MGHDK and CDR2 is SYGVNS. V was trimmed by 1 base and J by 1 base, leaving 13 bases between them. CDR3 nucleotides: TGTGCCAGCAGTGAATTGCGGGCAGATAAGAACACTGAAGCTTTCTTT. Translating it yields CASSELRADKNTEAFF.

The chain combines TRBV28 with TRBJ2-2, with D hard to call. CDR1 and CDR2 (germline): MDHEN, SYDVKM. The CDR3 totals 12 residues. The germline V and J ends were trimmed by 3 bases and 9 bases, with 8 bases remaining between them. In DNA form, the CDR3 reads TGTGCCAGCAGTTTTGTTGCAAGGGAGCTGTTTTTT. Its translation: CASSFVARELFF.

CDR3 sequence reads: CSARGGPGPSEQYF. The CDR3 DNA sequence: TGCAGCGCCCGAGGGGGACCCGGACCCTCCGAGCAGTACTTC. The chain couples TRBV29-1 to TRBJ2-7; weak D call: TRBD1 (6 bases). Germline CDR1 SQVTM, CDR2 ANQGSEA. Trimming stripped 7 bases from V and 6 bases from J, with 22 bases between. The CDR3 has 14 amino acids.

The table lists this clonotype with a few counts. This rearrangement joins TRBV20-1 to TRBJ2-2, with a weak D call TRBD1 (6 bases). The germline V gene encodes CDR1 DFQATT and CDR2 SNEGSKA (reference sequence). This CDR3 region has 14 residues. V lost 1 base to trimming and J lost 7 bases, with 13 bases between them. CDR3 in DNA: TGCAGTGCTAGAGCCCCAACAGGGATCGGGGAGCTGTTTTTT. Its translation: CSARAPTGIGELFF.

V is TRBV20-1 and J is TRBJ1-2; D is unresolved. This CDR3 spans 12 amino acids. CDR1 is DFQATT, CDR2 SNEGSKA, per germline (reference sequence). The V end was cut by 0 bases, the J end by 4 bases, with 6 bases between. CDR3 protein: CSAREGPYGYTF. The CDR3 coding sequence is TGCAGTGCTAGAGAGGGCCCCTATGGCTACACCTTC.

The rearrangement links TRBV6-1 to TRBJ2-3, with 11 bases that match TRBD2. J lost 4 bases, V lost 4 bases, and 4 bases had no gene match. This CDR3 spans 15 amino acids. Per the germline V gene, CDR1 is MNHNS and CDR2 is SASEGT. CDR3 nucleotide sequence: TGTGCCAGCAGTGGAACTAGCGGGGGCTCAGATACGCAGTATTTT. Protein sequence: CASSGTSGGSDTQYF.

Ten or more counts support this clonotype. The chain recombines TRBV27 with TRBJ2-7; 8 positions match TRBD2. The CDR3 is 15 amino acids. Per germline, CDR1 MNHEY and CDR2 SMNVEV (reference sequence). V lost 2 bases to trimming and J lost 0 bases; unmatched junction nucleotides: 3. The CDR3 sequence is CASSLRSGSSYEQYF. The CDR3 DNA is TGTGCCAGCAGTTTAAGGAGCGGGAGCTCCTACGAGCAGTACTTC.

Only a few counts were recorded for this clonotype. The gene calls are TRBV12-3 or TRBV12-4 and TRBJ2-3; 8 bases fit TRBD2. The CDR3 covers 14 residues. Unmatched junction bases numbered 7, after V lost 7 bases and J lost 4 bases. The CDR3 here is CASTLPGRADTQYF. In DNA, the CDR3 is TGTGCCAGCACCCTCCCCGGGAGGGCAGATACGCAGTATTTT.

This clonotype has a count of ten or more. The gene calls are TRBV11-1 and TRBJ2-3; unclear D gene. V was trimmed by 4 bases and J by 6 bases, leaving 11 bases between them. In germline, CDR1 is SGHAT, CDR2 FQDESV (reference sequence). CDR3 size: 13 residues. The CDR3 reads CASSSSLRDTQYF. The CDR3 DNA is TGTGCCAGCAGCTCCTCCCTACGGGATACGCAGTATTTT.

This clonotype was seen a handful of times. The chain joins TRBV12-3 or TRBV12-4 to TRBJ2-2; maybe TRBD2 (5 bases). CDR3 size: 14 residues. The germline V and J ends were trimmed by 5 bases and 4 bases, with 11 bases remaining between them. The chain's CDR3 is CASSPRGITGELFF. In DNA form, the CDR3 reads TGTGCCAGCAGTCCCCGGGGAATCACCGGGGAGCTGTTTTTT.

This clonotype has ten or more counts. The V and J genes are TRBV12-3 or TRBV12-4 and TRBJ1-1; D not certain. With 3 bases removed from V and 3 bases from J, the gap between germline ends came to 2 bases. The CDR3 is 11 amino acids. The CDR3 here is CASSFDTEAFF. The CDR3 DNA is TGTGCCAGCAGTTTTGACACTGAAGCTTTCTTT.

The gene calls are TRBV3-1 and TRBJ1-2; D unresolved. The CDR3 covers 15 residues. V was shortened by 0 bases and J by 2 bases, with 10 bases between the two germline ends. Germline V gene lookup returns CDR1 LGHDT and CDR2 YNNKEL (reference sequence). The CDR3 DNA reads as TGTGCCAGCAGCCAAGATTTGGGCCAGAACTATGGCTACACCTTC. Amino acid sequence: CASSQDLGQNYGYTF. The variable domain in full, completed from reference TRBV3-1 and TRBJ1-2, reads DTAVSQTPKYLVTQMGNDKSIKCEQNLGHDTMYWYKQDSKKFLKIMFSYNNKELIINETVPNRFSPKSPDKAHLNLHINSLELGDSAVYFCASSQDLGQNYGYTFGSGTRLTVV.

This clonotype was found many times. This sequence joins TRBV12-3 or TRBV12-4 and TRBJ2-1; weak D call: TRBD2 (5 bases). CDR3 length: 16 residues. Trimming left V 4 bases short and J 2 bases short, with 15 bases between. Here the CDR3 reads CASSSLGSAAYNEQFF. CDR3 nucleotides: TGTGCCAGCAGTTCCCTAGGTAGCGCGGCCTACAATGAGCAGTTCTTC.